The 6 T cell receptor beta chains given below trace back to one sample, sequenced in a study of shared clonotypes between healthy human individuals. Profiled with immunoSEQ multiplex PCR; TCRdb holds only in-frame clones, not every one. Of roughly 530,000 clones in the sample, less than 96% were seen once. Sample: naive CD4+ T cells sorted from blood. Subset here: CD45RA+ positively selected. The receptors shown here come from a woman in her twenties or thirties in good health.

The rearrangement links TRBV27 to TRBJ1-5, with 8 bases aligning to TRBD1. The V gene's germline CDR1 is MNHEY and CDR2 SMNVEV (reference sequence). The J segment lost 0 bases and the V segment lost 6 bases, leaving 4 bases of the junction unmatched. CDR3 length equals 15 residues. The CDR3 DNA follows: TGTGCCAGCAGCCTCGGGACAGGTAGCAATCAGCCCCAGCATTTT. It codes for CASSLGTGSNQPQHF.

The chain uses TRBV5-1 and TRBJ2-3; 13 bases align to TRBD2. Germline CDR1 is SGHRS and CDR2 is YFSETQ. This CDR3 is built from 17 residues. J was trimmed by 4 bases and V by 0 bases; bases with no gene match: 5. CDR3 region: CASSLGTSGSRSDTQYF. Written as DNA, the CDR3 is TGCGCCAGCAGCTTGGGGACTAGCGGGAGTCGGTCAGATACGCAGTATTTT.

The V call is TRBV7-2, the J call TRBJ2-7; D is uncertain. Germline V CDR1 and CDR2: SGHTA, FQGNSA. V was clipped by 1 base and J by 3 bases, with 13 bases between them. The CDR3 contains 15 residues. This chain's CDR3 is CASSLVWSEFYEQYF. In DNA, the CDR3 is TGTGCCAGCAGCTTAGTTTGGTCGGAGTTCTACGAGCAGTACTTC.

The genes are TRBV10-1 and TRBJ2-1; 10 positions agree with TRBD2. The CDR3 loop spans 15 amino acids. Germline lookup yields CDR1 WNHNN and CDR2 SYGVQD (reference sequence). Trimming cost V 1 base and J 9 bases; bases outside gene matches: 6. The CDR3 region has the DNA TGCGCCAGCAGTGAGTTGCTAGCGGGAGAGGCTGAGCAGTTCTTC. Translating gives CASSELLAGEAEQFF.

To note about this clone: One end of the junction does not line up with germline, which may come from a read error. The V call is TRBV10-3, the J call TRBJ2-3, with 8 nucleotides matching TRBD1. This CDR3 is 14 amino acids long. The germline V gene has CDR1 ENHRY and CDR2 SYGVKD. In DNA, the CDR3 is TGTGCCATCAACTCCGGGACAGGCACCGATACGCAGTATTTT. It codes for CAINSGTGTDTQYF.

This sequence joins TRBV6-1 and TRBJ1-3, with D unresolved. The CDR3 has 12 amino acids. The germline V and J ends were trimmed by 4 bases and 2 bases, with 3 bases remaining between them. From germline, CDR1 is MNHNS and CDR2 SASEGT. CDR3 loop: CASSAAGNTIYF. The CDR3 bases are TGTGCCAGCAGTGCAGCTGGAAACACCATATATTTT.